This T cell receptor beta chain was obtained from a study of blood T cell repertoires in COVID-19. The data were produced by immunoSEQ multiplex PCR, yet TCRdb's version contains in-frame clones alone and is incomplete. The sample lists more than 85,000 clones, 88% occurring once. V was shortened by 4 bases and J by 7 bases, with 8 bases between the two germline ends. The CDR3 is 11 residues long. Per the germline V gene, CDR1 is ENHRY and CDR2 is SYGVKD. The sequence was obtained from a woman in her forties or fifties with acute or convalescent COVID-19. This sequence joins TRBV10-3 and TRBJ2-7; possibly TRBD2 for D (6 bases). Input material: peripheral blood. The CDR3: CAISVSGEQYF. The CDR3 DNA reads TGTGCCATCAGTGTTAGCGGAGAGCAGTACTTC.